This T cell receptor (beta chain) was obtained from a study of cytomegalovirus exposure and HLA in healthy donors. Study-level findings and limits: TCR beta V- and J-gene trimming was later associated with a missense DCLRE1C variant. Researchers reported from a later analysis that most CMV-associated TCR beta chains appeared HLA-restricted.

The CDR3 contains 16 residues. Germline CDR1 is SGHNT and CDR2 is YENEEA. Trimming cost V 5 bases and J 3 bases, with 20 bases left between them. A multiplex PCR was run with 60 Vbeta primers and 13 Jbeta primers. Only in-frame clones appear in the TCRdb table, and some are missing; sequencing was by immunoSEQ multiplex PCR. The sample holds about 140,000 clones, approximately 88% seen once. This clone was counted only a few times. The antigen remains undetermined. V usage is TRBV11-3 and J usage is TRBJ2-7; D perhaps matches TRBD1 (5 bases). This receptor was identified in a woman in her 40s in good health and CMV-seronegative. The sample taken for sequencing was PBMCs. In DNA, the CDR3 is TGTGCCAGCAGCCTGACGGGCAGGGTGGATTACTACGAGCAGTACTTC. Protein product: CASSLTGRVDYYEQYF.